This T cell receptor beta chain appears in the sequencing data of a study of T cell responses to AZD1222 COVID-19 vaccine. The table came from immunoSEQ multiplex PCR; TCRdb's copy has only in-frame clones and leaves some out. The sample comprises 80,000 to 100,000 clones, 70% to 90% of which are singletons, and around 3.6% rests with the top ten. This clone was counted once. The germline gives CDR1 WNHNN, CDR2 SYGVQD (reference sequence). The CDR3 has 13 amino acids. Trimming left V 9 bases short and J 5 bases short, with 17 bases between. It was second doses at about 4 or about 12 weeks that were pooled.

The receptor was derived from an adult who received the AZD1222 COVID-19 vaccine. This chain joins TRBV10-1 and TRBJ2-7; D is possibly TRBD2 (5 bases). The sequences come from peripheral blood, collected 28 days after the second AZD1222 dose. CDR3 bases: TGCGCCAGTCCCATACCGGGGAGAAACGAGCAGTACTTC. This codes for CASPIPGRNEQYF.